The entry below gives a single T cell receptor beta chain sequence along with its context. Its target is unknown. TCRdb used MiXCR to reprocess the 5' RACE reads, holding one entry per CDR3 protein. This sample has hundreds of thousands of distinct CDR3 sequences; 6% to 6.5% occur once, and the top ten carry 1.5% to 2%. Healthy Caucasians provided all donations. These data originate in a study of identical twins. General study points: Rather than following the same donors, the conclusions depended on cross-sectional statistical analysis. Diverse VJ usage suggested most zero-insertion clonotypes were not invariant T cells.

CDR3 size: 16 residues. The germline V gene encodes CDR1 MNHEY and CDR2 SVGEGT. V lost 4 bases, J lost 4 bases, and 6 bases stayed unmatched. This sequence joins TRBV6-2 or TRBV6-3 and TRBJ2-3; 12 nucleotides line up with TRBD2. This sequence was found in a man younger than 35 in good health. Sequenced: naive T cells sorted from blood. The DNA for the CDR3 is TGTGCCAGCAGTTCACTACTAGCGGGAGGATCAGATACGCAGTATTTT. Protein product: CASSSLLAGGSDTQYF.